This paragraph reports one T cell receptor beta chain. Its antigen is unknown. Per-base qualities were not stored, and no clone one base away is much larger. Enrolling through a virtual design, the prospective study's participants ranged in age from roughly 18 to 90 years and lived across about two dozen United States geographic areas. To assign participants to cohorts, the prospective study relied on clinical history that participants themselves reported in a screening survey and a study questionnaire. Recovered participants in ImmuneRACE Cohort 3 were defined as having two consecutive negative NP/OP PCR tests, clearance from a healthcare professional, or resolution of symptoms. In the prospective study, whole blood, serum and a nasopharyngeal or oropharyngeal swab were collected from each participant by mobile phlebotomists. Over an approximately 2-month period, participants in the prospective study had the option of providing additional blood draws and questionnaires. Prospective study blood samples were shipped either frozen or at room temperature before DNA extraction.

These data originate in a study of blood T cell repertoires in COVID-19 (dated by TCRdb to 2018 to 2021). Some background on the complete study: Samples covering the acute and convalescent phases of COVID-19 were provided by collaborators in the United States, Italy and Spain. The material from the prospective study consisted of cDNA or gDNA derived from T cells, B-cell-depleted T cells, or PBMCs. Deeply sampled blood TCRbeta repertoires from subjects exposed to, actively infected with, or recovered from COVID-19 were included in the dataset. A freely available public database, intended as a resource for researchers studying the immune response to SARS-CoV-2, is where the repertoires were released. Samples came from the ongoing ImmuneRACE study (first 160 participants) plus 1,254 subjects from 6 global collaborators. Nearly every sample came with metadata listing a de-identified subject ID, COVID-19 status, age in years and sex. Where available, HLA class I and class II types were taken from metadata supplied by the sample provider and were not determined by assay-based typing. The paper as a whole reports these results and caveats: The amount of clinical and demographic metadata varied by source and participant and was provided uncurated.

The CDR3 starts with the cysteine, ends with the phenylalanine, and has 14 residues. The only DNA kept is the CDR3, 42 bases in frame from the first base. V is clipped by 0 bases and J by 6 bases, and the sequence between their germline boundaries is 11 bases long. TCRbeta CDR3 regions were amplified from genomic DNA by means of the immunoSEQ Assay, a bias-controlled multiplex PCR. Per the original workflow: Nucleated cell counts per sample were estimated from amplification of reference gene primers within the assay. To quantify the absolute abundance of each unique TCRbeta CDR3 rearrangement, sequence reads were collapsed and filtered. For each sample, productive Simpson clonality was calculated by taking the square root of Simpson's diversity index across productive rearrangements. The source is immuneACCESS, and TCRdb retained only in-frame sequences with V and J called. Part of the clones is not carried over; for the studies checked, unresolved V genes explain less than half of this, and the remainder is unexplained. Clone size and V and J calls were adopted from that table, with D and trimming inferred from the DNA. In all, the sample holds around 330,000 clones, and over 75% of those were seen once. The top ten hold roughly a tenth of the sample.

This receptor chain uses TRBV23-1 and TRBJ1-2, with no confidently assigned D gene. TRBV23-1 counts as an open reading frame of uncertain function. Material for sequencing was PBMCs or T cells enriched from blood (not recorded which). The origin of this receptor is a woman aged 40 to 49 who had recovered from COVID-19. The CDR3 here reads CASSQSVRQDGYTF. The DNA sequence reads TGCGCCAGCAGTCAATCTGTTCGGCAGGATGGCTACACCTTC.